Listed here are 32 T cell receptor beta chains from one sample, sequenced in a study of blood T cells in healthy people across ages. Next came a second PCR, run for about 7 to 12 cycles, which used a sample-barcoded 5' primer along with a J-beta primer mix. From the 5' RACE reads, TCRdb called clonotypes with MiXCR, one entry per CDR3 protein. Of about 640,000 distinct CDR3 sequences in the sample, 58% were seen once. Input material: blood. Receptors originate from a man aged 55-75 years in good health.

The CDR3 DNA reads TGCGCCAGCAGGGGTCGGAACTATGGCTACACCTTC. It codes for CASRGRNYGYTF. The chain has TRBV4-1 and TRBJ1-2, with D unresolved. The CDR3 has 12 amino acids. Germline CDR1 is MGHRA and CDR2 is YSYEKL. V shed 6 bases and J shed 2 bases, with 7 bases lying between them.

CDR3 DNA: TGCAGTGCTAGAGATTCGGCTAGCGGGGACATTCAGTACTTC. Protein: CSARDSASGDIQYF. The gene calls are TRBV20-1 and TRBJ2-7, with 9 bases matching TRBD2. The closer fit of TRBJ2-4 to the DNA end suggests the J call may be wrong. CDR3 size: 14 residues. CDR1 is DFQATT, CDR2 SNEGSKA, per germline (reference sequence).

This clonotype has more than one count but fewer than ten. The rearrangement uses TRBV4-2 and TRBJ2-7; no clear D. Germline values: CDR1 LGHNA, CDR2 YNFKEQ. Trimming pared 1 base from V and 0 bases from J, leaving 13 bases between. The CDR3 extends over 16 amino acids. CDR3 coding DNA: TGTGCCAGCAGCCAAGGGACGCTTAGGAGCTCCTACGAGCAGTACTTC. Encoded protein: CASSQGTLRSSYEQYF.

The gene calls are TRBV15 and TRBJ2-7; D gene uncertain. Trimming left V 0 bases short and J 5 bases short, with 14 bases between. CDR1 and CDR2 from the germline V gene are LNHNV and YYDKDF (reference sequence). CDR3 length equals 15 residues. The CDR3: CATSRDDGRLDEQYF. CDR3 sequence (DNA): TGTGCCACCAGCAGAGATGACGGTAGATTGGACGAGCAGTACTTC.

The chain joins TRBV29-1 to TRBJ1-4; 11 positions match TRBD1. V was clipped by 6 bases and J by 7 bases; unmatched bases: 4. Looked up from germline, CDR1 is SQVTM and CDR2 is ANQGSEA. The CDR3 is 13 residues long. The CDR3 region is CSVGTGGGEKLFF. As DNA, the CDR3 is TGCAGCGTGGGGACAGGGGGTGGTGAAAAACTGTTTTTT.

The chain couples TRBV12-3 or TRBV12-4 to TRBJ1-2, with 8 bases lining up with TRBD1. V was clipped by 6 bases and J by 6 bases; unmatched bases: 6. This CDR3 has 13 residues. The chain's CDR3 is CASSLGQVHGYTF. The CDR3 bases are TGTGCCAGCAGCCTGGGACAGGTTCATGGCTACACCTTC.

This clonotype was found a few times. The J gene is TRBJ2-1, the V gene TRBV29-1, with D hard to call. With 7 bases removed from V and 7 bases from J, the gap between germline ends came to 14 bases. Germline CDR1 reads SQVTM; CDR2 reads ANQGSEA. CDR3 length: 12 residues. The CDR3 reads CSDETPWNEQFF. CDR3 coding DNA: TGCAGCGACGAGACCCCGTGGAATGAGCAGTTCTTC.

The chain carries TRBV20-1 and TRBJ2-5; maybe TRBD1 (6 bases). This CDR3 is built from 14 residues. CDR1 and CDR2 from the germline V gene are DFQATT and SNEGSKA (reference sequence). The V end lost 3 bases, the J end lost 2 bases, and 13 bases lay between the germline ends. The CDR3 loop reads CSARAPGQQETQYF. The CDR3 bases are TGCAGTGCTAGGGCACCGGGACAACAAGAGACCCAGTACTTC.

J is TRBJ2-7 and V is TRBV4-2; D possibly corresponds to TRBD1 (6 bases). The CDR3 is 16 amino acids. Trimming removed 4 bases from V and 1 base from J, with 17 bases in between. From germline, CDR1 is LGHNA and CDR2 YNFKEQ. The CDR3 bases are TGTGCCAGCAGCCGCCGAGCCGGGACAAGGTCCTACGAGCAGTACTTC. It codes for CASSRRAGTRSYEQYF.

The V gene is TRBV5-1, the J gene TRBJ2-3; 7 bases align to TRBD2. The CDR3 runs to 13 residues. Losses at the gene ends were 4 bases for V and 5 bases for J; bases not matched to a gene: 4. The germline CDR1 and CDR2 sequences are SGHRS and YFSETQ. The CDR3 here is CASSPGTKDTQYF. The CDR3 coding sequence is TGCGCCAGCAGCCCTGGGACTAAAGATACGCAGTATTTT.

The chain couples TRBV10-3 to TRBJ2-7; TRBD2 matches at 8 bases. Germline CDR1 reads ENHRY; CDR2 reads SYGVKD. The trim removed 2 bases at V and 0 bases at J, leaving 3 bases unmatched. The CDR3 runs to 15 residues. The CDR3 loop is CAISEPRGVSYEQYF. The CDR3 DNA reads as TGTGCCATCAGTGAGCCGCGGGGGGTCTCCTACGAGCAGTACTTC.

V and J are TRBV20-1 and TRBJ1-4; tentative D call: TRBD1 (5 bases). The V and J ends lost 5 bases and 8 bases respectively, with 21 bases between them. CDR3 size: 15 residues. The germline V gene has CDR1 DFQATT and CDR2 SNEGSKA (reference sequence). The CDR3 nucleotides are TGCAGTGCTGTCAGGCAGCTGACAGTGAACGAAAAACTGTTTTTT. Protein product: CSAVRQLTVNEKLFF.

The V call is TRBV4-2, the J call TRBJ2-1; 10 bases map to TRBD2. The CDR3 length is 15 residues. V gave up 6 bases and J gave up 4 bases; unmatched junction bases: 6. CDR1 and CDR2 (germline): LGHNA, YNFKEQ. CDR3 sequence (DNA): TGTGCCAGCAGTCCTGGGACTAGCGTTTACAATGAGCAGTTCTTC. Amino acids: CASSPGTSVYNEQFF.

The genes are TRBV7-8 and TRBJ1-5; TRBD1 might be the D (6 bases). This CDR3 contains 15 residues. The germline V gene encodes CDR1 SGHVS and CDR2 FQNEAQ. V was trimmed by 5 bases and J by 7 bases, leaving 18 bases between them. The DNA for the CDR3 is TGTGCCAGCAGCGGGAGGACAGCGAGAGGGCAGCCCCAGCATTTT. Encoded protein: CASSGRTARGQPQHF.

J is TRBJ2-3 and V is TRBV12-3 or TRBV12-4; D not resolved. This CDR3 contains 13 residues. V dropped 7 bases and J dropped 1 base, with 9 bases sitting between them. The CDR3 sequence: CASKGRRTDTQYF. CDR3 nucleotides: TGTGCCAGCAAGGGCAGACGCACAGATACGCAGTATTTT.

The V and J genes are TRBV15 and TRBJ2-2, with TRBD1 matching over 7 bases. From germline, CDR1 is LNHNV and CDR2 YYDKDF (reference sequence). The CDR3 sequence is 14 residues long. J gave up 6 bases and V 0 bases, and 1 base lay outside the gene matches. The CDR3 DNA reads as TGTGCCACCAGCAGAGAGCAGGGGGCCGGGGAGCTGTTTTTT. Translation: CATSREQGAGELFF.

The chain links TRBV27 to TRBJ1-6, with 8 positions matching TRBD1. The CDR3 totals 14 residues. The trim removed 5 bases at V and 10 bases at J, leaving 7 bases unmatched. The V gene's germline CDR1 is MNHEY and CDR2 SMNVEV (reference sequence). The CDR3 is CASSPGDRRSPLHF. As DNA, the CDR3 is TGTGCCAGCAGTCCCGGGGACAGGCGCTCACCCCTCCACTTT.

This chain connects TRBV6-1 to TRBJ2-1; 8 nucleotides agree with TRBD2. V shed 6 bases, J shed 5 bases, and the junction held 9 bases outside the gene matches. The CDR3 extends over 15 amino acids. Germline V gene sequence: CDR1 MNHNS, CDR2 SASEGT. CDR3 DNA: TGTGCCAGCAGAGAACTCGCGGGGGGTCACAATGAGCAGTTCTTC. Protein: CASRELAGGHNEQFF.

This chain connects TRBV5-6 to TRBJ2-7; 8 nucleotides agree with TRBD2. Germline V gene lookup returns CDR1 SGHDT and CDR2 YYEEEE. Trimming removed 2 bases from V and 8 bases from J; junction bases left unmatched: 9. CDR3 length: 14 amino acids. In nucleotides, the CDR3 is TGTGCCAGCAGCTTTCGGACTAGCAGGGACAAGCAGTACTTC. It yields the protein CASSFRTSRDKQYF.

The chain employs TRBV6-5 and TRBJ2-3; TRBD2 matches 12 bases. This CDR3 is built from 14 residues. CDR1 is MNHEY, CDR2 SVGAGI, per germline. V gave up 6 bases and J gave up 14 bases; unmatched junction bases: 12. This chain's CDR3 is CASSLRTSGERRYF. The CDR3 DNA follows: TGTGCCAGCAGCCTTCGGACTAGCGGGGAGCGCAGGTATTTT.

V is TRBV5-1 and J is TRBJ2-1; 10 bases agree with TRBD2. This CDR3 has 15 residues. Germline V gene sequence: CDR1 SGHRS, CDR2 YFSETQ. V gave up 1 base and J gave up 12 bases; unmatched junction bases: 10. The chain's CDR3 is CASSLNSGGASGQFF. The CDR3 DNA reads TGCGCCAGCAGCTTGAACAGCGGGGGGGCATCTGGGCAGTTCTTC.

The chain combines TRBV7-9 with TRBJ2-1, with 13 bases identical to TRBD2. The V gene end was trimmed by 5 bases and the J gene end by 4 bases; junction bases not matched to a gene: 5. The germline CDR1 and CDR2 sequences are SEHNR and FQNEAQ (reference sequence). The CDR3 spans 16 residues. This chain's CDR3 is CASSPRLAGGYNEQFF. CDR3 sequence (DNA): TGTGCCAGCAGCCCCAGACTAGCGGGGGGTTACAATGAGCAGTTCTTC.

V usage is TRBV10-3 and J usage is TRBJ2-1; TRBD2 matches at 9 bases. V lost 11 bases and J lost 4; bases outside the gene matches: 18. CDR1 and CDR2 from the germline V gene are ENHRY and SYGVKD. This CDR3 region has 17 residues. CDR3 DNA: TGTGCCGTTCAAGGGCTAGCGGGGCCCGCGCGGTACAATGAGCAGTTCTTC. Amino acid sequence: CAVQGLAGPARYNEQFF.

The rearrangement links TRBV4-1 to TRBJ1-2, with D possibly being TRBD1 (6 bases). Trimming took off 0 bases at V and 4 bases at J, with 12 bases between the two ends. Per the germline V gene, CDR1 is MGHRA and CDR2 is YSYEKL. The CDR3 sequence is 15 residues long. For the CDR3, the DNA is TGCGCCAGCAGCCAAGACCCGACGGACAGCTATGGCTACACCTTC. It specifies CASSQDPTDSYGYTF.

This clonotype was seen only a few times. The rearrangement uses TRBV29-1 and TRBJ2-7; no definite D call. The end of the DNA fits TRBJ2-5 better, so the J call may be wrong. Germline lookup yields CDR1 SQVTM and CDR2 ANQGSEA. This CDR3 has 13 residues. CDR3 coding DNA: TGCAGCGTTGAAGATAAGGGTGTGGGGACCCAGTACTTC. Translation: CSVEDKGVGTQYF.

This chain joins TRBV3-1 and TRBJ2-3; perhaps TRBD2 as D (6 bases). The V end was cut by 1 base, the J end by 4 bases, with 6 bases between. The CDR3 totals 13 residues. Germline assignment: CDR1 LGHDT and CDR2 YNNKEL (reference sequence). CDR3 DNA sequence: TGTGCCAGCAGCCAAGGGGACTCAGATACGCAGTATTTT. Translation: CASSQGDSDTQYF.

The rearrangement uses TRBV20-1 and TRBJ2-3; the D gene could be TRBD1 or TRBD2 (5 bases each). Germline assignment: CDR1 DFQATT and CDR2 SNEGSKA (reference sequence). Trimming took 6 bases from V and 0 from J, leaving 13 bases between them. This CDR3 is built from 14 residues. For the CDR3, the DNA is TGCAGTGCCGGGGCACCCCTCAGCACAGATACGCAGTATTTT. Protein product: CSAGAPLSTDTQYF.

The rearrangement joins TRBV12-3 or TRBV12-4 to TRBJ2-1, with D possibly matching TRBD1 (5 bases). V lost 2 bases to trimming and J lost 9 bases, with 8 bases between them. CDR3 length: 12 residues. The CDR3 reads CASSLRGGEQFF. As DNA, the CDR3 is TGTGCCAGCAGTTTAAGGGGCGGTGAGCAGTTCTTC.

This sequence joins TRBV7-9 and TRBJ1-6; D not certain. The germline V gene has CDR1 SEHNR and CDR2 FQNEAQ (reference sequence). There are 15 residues in the CDR3. Trimming took off 5 bases at V and 8 bases at J, with 16 bases between the two ends. The DNA for the CDR3 is TGTGCCAGCAGCCCGATCCAGGAAGGGTATTCACCCCTCCACTTT. Encoded protein: CASSPIQEGYSPLHF.

This clonotype has a handful of counts. This chain joins TRBV4-1 and TRBJ1-1; D possibly corresponds to TRBD1 (6 bases). CDR3 length equals 20 residues. CDR1 and CDR2 (germline): MGHRA, YSYEKL. With 1 base removed from V and 1 base from J, the gap between germline ends came to 25 bases. CDR3 nucleotide sequence: TGCGCCAGCAGCCAAGCGCTAGTCAGTCAGGGGCTCGGCCCGAACACTGAAGCTTTCTTT. This translates into CASSQALVSQGLGPNTEAFF.

The V gene is TRBV20-1, the J gene TRBJ2-7, with D unresolved. The CDR3 is made up of 14 amino acids. Per the germline V gene, CDR1 is DFQATT and CDR2 is SNEGSKA (reference sequence). The ends were cut back, 5 bases at V and 0 bases at J, with 14 bases in the middle. The CDR3 here is CSADARRNSYEQYF. Written as DNA, the CDR3 is TGCAGTGCTGATGCAAGGCGCAACTCCTACGAGCAGTACTTC.

This chain uses TRBV29-1 with TRBJ2-7; 8 nucleotides match TRBD2. V gave up 3 bases and J gave up 7 bases; unmatched junction bases: 11. The length of the CDR3 is 14 residues. The germline V gene encodes CDR1 SQVTM and CDR2 ANQGSEA. CDR3 sequence: CSVDGGAVFSEQYF. The CDR3 DNA reads TGCAGCGTTGACGGGGGGGCAGTCTTCAGTGAGCAGTACTTC.